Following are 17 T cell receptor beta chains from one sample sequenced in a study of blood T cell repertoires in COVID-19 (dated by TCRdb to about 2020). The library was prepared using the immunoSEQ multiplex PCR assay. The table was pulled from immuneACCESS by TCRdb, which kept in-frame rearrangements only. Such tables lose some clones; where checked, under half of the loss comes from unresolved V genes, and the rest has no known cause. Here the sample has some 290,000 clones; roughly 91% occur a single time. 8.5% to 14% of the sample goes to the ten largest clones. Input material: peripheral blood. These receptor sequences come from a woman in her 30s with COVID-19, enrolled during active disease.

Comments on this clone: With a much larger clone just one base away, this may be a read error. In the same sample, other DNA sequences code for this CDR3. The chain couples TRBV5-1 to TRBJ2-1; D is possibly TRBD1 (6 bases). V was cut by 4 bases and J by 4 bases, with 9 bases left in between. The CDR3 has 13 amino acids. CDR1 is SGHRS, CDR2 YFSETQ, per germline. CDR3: CASSLDSYNEQFF. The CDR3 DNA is TGCGCCAGCAGCCTGGACAGTTACAATGAGCAGTTCTTC.

In DNA, the CDR3 is TGTGCCAGCTCCCGCCGGGAGGGCAGGAATGAGCAGTTCTTC. Amino acid sequence: CASSRREGRNEQFF. The genes are TRBV5-4 and TRBJ2-1; TRBD2 matches 8 bases. The germline V gene encodes CDR1 SGHNT and CDR2 YYREEE (reference sequence). Unmatched junction bases numbered 10, after V lost 7 bases and J lost 7 bases. The CDR3 runs 14 residues.

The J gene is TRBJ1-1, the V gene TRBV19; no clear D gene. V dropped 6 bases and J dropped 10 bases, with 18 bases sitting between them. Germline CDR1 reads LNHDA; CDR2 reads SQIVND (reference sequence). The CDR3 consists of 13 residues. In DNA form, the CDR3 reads TGTGCCAGTAGCCAAGGAGGGTTCAGCGGAGCTTTCTTT. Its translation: CASSQGGFSGAFF.

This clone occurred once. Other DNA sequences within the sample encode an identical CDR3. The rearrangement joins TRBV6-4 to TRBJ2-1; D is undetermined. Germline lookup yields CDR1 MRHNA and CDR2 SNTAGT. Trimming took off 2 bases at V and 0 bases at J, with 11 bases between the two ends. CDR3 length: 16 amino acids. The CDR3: CASSDHGGSSYNEQFF. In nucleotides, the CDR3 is TGTGCCAGCAGTGACCATGGCGGAAGCTCCTACAATGAGCAGTTCTTC.

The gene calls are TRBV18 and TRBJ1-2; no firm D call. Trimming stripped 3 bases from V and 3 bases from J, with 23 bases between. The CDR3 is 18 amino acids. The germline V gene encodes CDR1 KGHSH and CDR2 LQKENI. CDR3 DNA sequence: TGTGCCAGCTCACCCCTGTCGGCGGCATTTGCTTTGGACTATGGCTACACCTTC. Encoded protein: CASSPLSAAFALDYGYTF.

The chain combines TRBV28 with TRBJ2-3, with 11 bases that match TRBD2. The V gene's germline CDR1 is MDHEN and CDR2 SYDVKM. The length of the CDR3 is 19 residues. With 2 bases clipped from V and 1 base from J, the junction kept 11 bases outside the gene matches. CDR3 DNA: TGTGCCAGCAGTTTAATTTGGGTAGCGGGGGGGACGGGCACAGATACGCAGTATTTT. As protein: CASSLIWVAGGTGTDTQYF. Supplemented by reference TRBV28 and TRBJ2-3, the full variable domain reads DVKVTQSSRYLVKRTGEKVFLECVQDMDHENMFWYRQDPGLGLRLIYFSYDVKMKEKGDIPEGYSVSREKKERFSLILESASTNQTSMYLCASSLIWVAGGTGTDTQYFGPGTRLTVL.

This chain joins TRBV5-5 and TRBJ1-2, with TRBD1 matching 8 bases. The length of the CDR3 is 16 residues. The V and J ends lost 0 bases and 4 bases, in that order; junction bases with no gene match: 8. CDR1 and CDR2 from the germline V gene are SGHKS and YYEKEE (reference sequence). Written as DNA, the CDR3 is TGTGCCAGCAGCTTGGCCGGGGGGCAGGGGGCCTATGGCTACACCTTC. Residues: CASSLAGGQGAYGYTF.

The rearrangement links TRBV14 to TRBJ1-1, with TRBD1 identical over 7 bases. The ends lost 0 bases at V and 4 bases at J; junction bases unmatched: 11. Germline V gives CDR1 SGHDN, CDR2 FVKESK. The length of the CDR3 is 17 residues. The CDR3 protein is CASSQDEEGALLTEAFF. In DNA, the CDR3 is TGTGCCAGCAGCCAAGATGAAGAGGGGGCTCTCCTCACTGAAGCTTTCTTT.

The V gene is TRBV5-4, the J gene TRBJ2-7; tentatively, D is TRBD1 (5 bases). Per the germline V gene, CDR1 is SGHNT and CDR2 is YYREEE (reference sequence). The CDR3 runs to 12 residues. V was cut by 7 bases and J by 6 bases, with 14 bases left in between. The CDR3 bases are TGTGCCAGCCCAGACCCAGGGTGCGAGCAGTACTTC. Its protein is CASPDPGCEQYF.

The CDR3 nucleotides read TGCGCCAGCAGCTTCGGACAGGGATCGGACGAGCAGTACTTC. Encoded protein: CASSFGQGSDEQYF. The chain has TRBV5-1 and TRBJ2-7; 8 bases are a match to TRBD1. Germline loops: CDR1 SGHRS, CDR2 YFSETQ. This CDR3 spans 14 amino acids. Losses at the gene ends were 2 bases for V and 5 bases for J; bases not matched to a gene: 6.

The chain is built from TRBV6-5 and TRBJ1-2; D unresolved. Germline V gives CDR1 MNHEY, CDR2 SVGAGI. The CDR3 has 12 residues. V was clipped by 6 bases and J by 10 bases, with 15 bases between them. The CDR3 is CASRADTALYTF. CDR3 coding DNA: TGTGCCAGCAGGGCTGACACCGCTCTCTACACCTTC.

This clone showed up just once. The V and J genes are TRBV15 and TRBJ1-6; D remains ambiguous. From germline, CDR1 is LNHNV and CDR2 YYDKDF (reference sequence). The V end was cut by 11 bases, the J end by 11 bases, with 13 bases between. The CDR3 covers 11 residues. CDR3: CASLARPPLHF. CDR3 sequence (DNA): TGTGCCTCCCTAGCAAGGCCACCCCTCCACTTT. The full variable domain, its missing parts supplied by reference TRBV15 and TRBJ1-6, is DAMVIQNPRYQVTQFGKPVTLSCSQTLNHNVMYWYQQKSSQAPKLLFHYYDKDFNNEADTPDNFQSRRPNTSFCFLDIRSPGLGDTAMYLCASLARPPLHFGNGTRLTVT.

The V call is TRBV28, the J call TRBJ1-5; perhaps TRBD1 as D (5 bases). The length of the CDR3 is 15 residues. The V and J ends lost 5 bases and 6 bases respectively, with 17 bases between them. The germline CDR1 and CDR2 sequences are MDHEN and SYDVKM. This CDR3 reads CASSKSGGFSQPQHF. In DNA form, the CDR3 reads TGTGCCAGCAGTAAGTCCGGGGGGTTCAGTCAGCCCCAGCATTTT.

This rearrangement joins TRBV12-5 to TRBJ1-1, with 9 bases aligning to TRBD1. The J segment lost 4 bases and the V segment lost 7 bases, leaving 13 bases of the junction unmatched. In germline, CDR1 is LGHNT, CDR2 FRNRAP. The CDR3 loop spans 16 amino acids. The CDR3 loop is CASAEIGTGTGTEAFF. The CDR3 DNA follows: TGTGCTAGTGCCGAGATCGGGACAGGGACGGGCACTGAAGCTTTCTTT.

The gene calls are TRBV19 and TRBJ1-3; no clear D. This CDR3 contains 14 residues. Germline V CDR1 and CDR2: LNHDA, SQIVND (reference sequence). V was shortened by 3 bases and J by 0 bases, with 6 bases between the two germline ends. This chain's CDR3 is CASSMVSSGNTIYF. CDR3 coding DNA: TGTGCCAGTAGTATGGTCAGCTCTGGAAACACCATATATTTT.

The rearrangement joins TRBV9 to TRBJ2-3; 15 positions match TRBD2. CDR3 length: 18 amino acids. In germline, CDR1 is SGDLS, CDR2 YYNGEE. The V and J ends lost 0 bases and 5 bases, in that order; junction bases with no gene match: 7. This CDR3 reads CASSVEGLAGGQGDTQYF. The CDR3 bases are TGTGCCAGCAGCGTAGAAGGACTAGCGGGGGGGCAAGGAGATACGCAGTATTTT.

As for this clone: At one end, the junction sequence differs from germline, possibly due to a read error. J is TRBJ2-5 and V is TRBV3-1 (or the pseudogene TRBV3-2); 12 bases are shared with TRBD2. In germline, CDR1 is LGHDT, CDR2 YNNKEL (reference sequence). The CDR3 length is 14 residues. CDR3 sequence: CASSPPSGGGLRHF. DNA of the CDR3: TGTGCCAGCAGCCCCCCTAGCGGGGGGGGGTTAAGGCACTTC.